This T cell receptor (beta chain) was found in a study of blood T cell repertoires in COVID-19. Study as a whole: From the United States, Italy and Spain came samples of acute and convalescent COVID-19. In each case, the material was cDNA or gDNA derived from T cells, B-cell-depleted T cells, or PBMCs.

In the original processing: Cell counts per sample came from amplifying reference gene primers. Sequenced by immunoSEQ multiplex PCR; TCRdb stores in-frame clones only, minus some. The DNA was the basis for D and trimming; V, J and clone size are from that table. In the table there are roughly 120,000 clones, 60% to 85% of which are singletons. This clone was counted between two and nine times. This CDR3 spans 14 amino acids. V lost 2 bases, J lost 4 bases, and 12 bases lay in between. Per the germline V gene, CDR1 is SGHTA and CDR2 is FQGTGA. Sequenced material: peripheral blood. The origin of this receptor is a man in his sixties or seventies with acute or convalescent COVID-19. J is TRBJ2-7 and V is TRBV7-3, with a possible D match to TRBD2 (5 bases). CDR3 sequence reads: CASSLAPGIYEQYF. CDR3 sequence (DNA): TGTGCCAGCAGCTTAGCACCGGGAATTTACGAGCAGTACTTC.